This T cell receptor (beta chain) was sequenced for a study of control samples from healthy donors and cancer patients. Data came from immunoSEQ multiplex PCR; TCRdb stores just in-frame clones and leaves some out. The profile shows 60,000 to 95,000 clones, 89% of them singletons. Germline CDR1 reads SGHVS; CDR2 reads FQNEAQ. This CDR3 is built from 15 residues. Between the trimmed V and J ends, which lost 2 bases and 2 bases, there was a span of 10 bases. The clonotype was recovered from a woman in her forties or fifties with colorectal cancer. The source material was PBMCs. V usage is TRBV7-8 and J usage is TRBJ2-1; maybe TRBD1 (5 bases). The CDR3 nucleotides read TGTGCCAGCAGCTTATCTAGGGGTACCTACAATGAGCAGTTCTTC. Protein product: CASSLSRGTYNEQFF.